The 20 T cell receptor beta chains in this list originate from one sample, sequenced in a study of identical twins. MiXCR, run by TCRdb on the 5' RACE reads, gives a single entry per CDR3 protein. The sample has just under 650,000 distinct CDR3 sequences, less than 9% seen once; the top ten hold roughly 1.6%. These data also featured in a second study, about yellow fever vaccine responses in identical twins.

Sequenced: PBMCs. The receptors come from a woman under 30 in good health.

This clonotype appeared a few times. V usage is TRBV10-3 and J usage is TRBJ2-5; TRBD1 aligns across 7 bases. Germline V CDR1 and CDR2: ENHRY, SYGVKD. V gave up 1 base and J gave up 3 bases; unmatched junction bases: 2. This CDR3 spans 14 amino acids. The CDR3 bases are TGTGCCATCAGTGAGTTGGGGACAGAAGAGACCCAGTACTTC. This gives the protein CAISELGTEETQYF.

The rearrangement links TRBV24-1 to TRBJ2-7; D is uncertain. This CDR3 has 13 amino acids. V was pared by 4 bases and J by 3 bases, with 9 bases between. Germline CDR1 and CDR2: KGHDR and SFDVKD. CDR3 nucleotides: TGTGCCACCAGTGACTCCTACAGCTACGAGCAGTACTTC. Its protein product is CATSDSYSYEQYF.

On this clonotype itself: Compared with germline, one end of the junction differs, possibly owing to a read error. The chain carries TRBV9 and TRBJ1-1; TRBD1 matches 8 bases. In germline, CDR1 is SGDLS, CDR2 YYNGEE. This CDR3 region has 13 residues. CDR3 sequence reads: CASSVAGGQGVLF. As DNA, the CDR3 is TGTGCCAGCAGCGTAGCTGGAGGACAGGGCGTACTCTTT. Full variable domain (rest looked up from reference TRBV9 and TRBJ1-1): DSGVTQTPKHLITATGQRVTLRCSPRSGDLSVYWYQQSLDQGLQFLIQYYNGEERAKGNILERFSAQQFPDLHSELNLSSLELGDSALYFCASSVAGGQGVLFGQGTRLTVV.

V usage is TRBV6-1 and J usage is TRBJ2-1; 8 nucleotides agree with TRBD2. The V and J ends lost 6 bases and 7 bases, in that order; junction bases with no gene match: 11. Germline CDR1 reads MNHNS; CDR2 reads SASEGT. The CDR3 consists of 15 residues. The CDR3 reads CASSPWTSNINEQFF. The CDR3 DNA reads as TGTGCCAGCAGCCCCTGGACTAGCAATATAAATGAGCAGTTCTTC.

The chain recombines TRBV9 with TRBJ2-2; the D is unclear. CDR1 and CDR2 from the germline V gene are SGDLS and YYNGEE. The V end was cut by 0 bases, the J end by 0 bases, with 3 bases between. There are 14 residues in the CDR3. CDR3 in DNA: TGTGCCAGCAGCGTAGTCGCGAACACCGGGGAGCTGTTTTTT. Protein product: CASSVVANTGELFF.

The CDR3 loop is CASSLGTSGIMSTDTQYF. The CDR3 nucleotides read TGTGCCAGCAGCCTCGGGACTAGCGGGATCATGAGCACAGATACGCAGTATTTT. The chain combines TRBV11-2 with TRBJ2-3; 13 bases line up with TRBD2. Germline V gives CDR1 SGHAT, CDR2 FQNNGV. The ends lost 5 bases at V and 0 bases at J; junction bases unmatched: 8. There are 18 residues in the CDR3.

This clonotype was seen only a few times. This chain uses TRBV28 with TRBJ1-1; the match to TRBD1 covers 8 bases. V lost 3 bases to trimming and J lost 4 bases; unmatched junction nucleotides: 10. CDR3 length equals 16 residues. Germline CDR1 reads MDHEN; CDR2 reads SYDVKM. CDR3 loop: CASSLRTGLYITEAFF. The CDR3 nucleotides read TGTGCCAGCAGTTTGAGGACAGGGCTTTACATCACTGAAGCTTTCTTT.

There are many counts of this clonotype. V gene TRBV12-3 or TRBV12-4 combines with J gene TRBJ2-1, with TRBD2 identical over 9 bases. V was clipped by 6 bases and J by 0 bases; unmatched bases: 6. The CDR3 length is 16 residues. CDR3 loop: CASSQAGGGSYNEQFF. CDR3 coding DNA: TGTGCCAGCAGCCAAGCGGGAGGTGGCTCCTACAATGAGCAGTTCTTC.

This clonotype appeared a few times. J is TRBJ1-6 and V is TRBV28, with D unresolved. The germline CDR1 and CDR2 sequences are MDHEN and SYDVKM. The CDR3 extends over 15 amino acids. The V end was cut by 2 bases, the J end by 5 bases, with 10 bases between. The CDR3 region has the DNA TGTGCCAGCAGTTTAGCGGGCCCCAATAATTCACCCCTCCACTTT. Translating gives CASSLAGPNNSPLHF. Drawing the rest from reference TRBV28 and TRBJ1-6, the complete variable domain is DVKVTQSSRYLVKRTGEKVFLECVQDMDHENMFWYRQDPGLGLRLIYFSYDVKMKEKGDIPEGYSVSREKKERFSLILESASTNQTSMYLCASSLAGPNNSPLHFGNGTRLTVT.

The table lists this clonotype with a few counts. The chain has TRBV2 and TRBJ2-1; 10 positions match TRBD2. This CDR3 has 14 amino acids. V lost 8 bases to trimming and J lost 3 bases; unmatched junction nucleotides: 4. Germline V gene lookup returns CDR1 SNHLY and CDR2 FYNNEI. CDR3 coding DNA: TGTGCCAGCCTAGCGGGAGCTATCTACAATGAGCAGTTCTTC. Its translation: CASLAGAIYNEQFF.

This clonotype was seen more than once but under ten times. The chain recombines TRBV27 with TRBJ2-1; TRBD2 matches 8 bases. CDR1 and CDR2 from the germline V gene are MNHEY and SMNVEV (reference sequence). Unmatched junction bases numbered 13, after V lost 8 bases and J lost 4 bases. CDR3 length: 16 amino acids. Here the CDR3 reads CASGGTGTSRYNEQFF. The CDR3, as DNA: TGTGCCAGCGGAGGTACCGGGACTAGTCGGTACAATGAGCAGTTCTTC.

This clonotype was seen a handful of times. The chain links TRBV7-9 to TRBJ2-2; D may match TRBD1 or TRBD2 (6 bases each). Germline V gene lookup returns CDR1 SEHNR and CDR2 FQNEAQ (reference sequence). V was trimmed by 7 bases and J by 6 bases, leaving 9 bases between them. The CDR3 has 12 residues. CDR3 protein: CASNRGPGELFF. The CDR3 bases are TGTGCCAGCAACCGGGGGCCCGGGGAGCTGTTTTTT.

In this sample, this clonotype turned up many times. V gene TRBV20-1 combines with J gene TRBJ2-7; 10 bases are a match to TRBD2. CDR3 size: 12 residues. Germline V gene lookup returns CDR1 DFQATT and CDR2 SNEGSKA (reference sequence). The V segment lost 6 bases and the J segment 4 bases; nucleotides outside the gene matches: 3. CDR3 region: CSAAGGMYEQYF. The CDR3 bases are TGCAGTGCAGCGGGAGGGATGTACGAGCAGTACTTC.

This chain connects TRBV7-7 to TRBJ2-7; TRBD2 matches at 14 bases. The CDR3 sequence is 17 residues long. J lost 6 bases, V lost 2 bases, and 9 bases had no gene match. CDR1 is SSHAT and CDR2 is FNYEAQ in the germline V gene (reference sequence). The CDR3 loop is CASSLPGTSGRICEQYF. DNA for the CDR3: TGTGCCAGCAGCTTACCTGGGACTAGCGGGAGAATATGCGAGCAGTACTTC.

This clonotype has at least ten counts. The chain recombines TRBV16 with TRBJ2-7; 9 positions match TRBD1. CDR1 is KGHSY, CDR2 FQNENV, per germline. V was pared by 5 bases and J by 3 bases, with 8 bases of the junction left unmatched. The CDR3 contains 15 residues. This CDR3 is CASSTRTGVLYEQYF. DNA for the CDR3: TGTGCCAGCAGCACAAGGACAGGGGTCCTCTACGAGCAGTACTTC.

This chain's CDR3 is CASSLPTYKRGSYEQYF. The CDR3 bases are TGTGCCAGCAGTTTACCCACGTACAAGCGGGGCTCCTACGAGCAGTACTTC. This sequence joins TRBV28 and TRBJ2-7; TRBD2 agrees at 7 bases. The germline V gene has CDR1 MDHEN and CDR2 SYDVKM. This CDR3 region has 17 residues. The V and J ends lost 2 bases and 0 bases, in that order; junction bases with no gene match: 10.

This clonotype turned up a few times. This chain uses TRBV4-2 with TRBJ2-3; TRBD2 aligns across 13 bases. The J segment lost 6 bases and the V segment lost 3 bases, leaving 6 bases of the junction unmatched. The germline V gene has CDR1 LGHNA and CDR2 YNFKEQ. The CDR3 has 16 amino acids. The CDR3 reads CASSHGLAGVQDTQYF. For the CDR3, the DNA is TGTGCCAGCAGCCATGGACTAGCGGGAGTCCAGGATACGCAGTATTTT.

On this clonotype: A much larger clone sits a single nucleotide away, making a read error possible. The chain carries TRBV7-9 and TRBJ2-1; 7 nucleotides line up with TRBD1. The CDR3 covers 15 residues. Trimming at V came to 2 bases and at J to 6 bases, leaving 7 bases not matched to a gene. CDR1 and CDR2 from the germline V gene are SEHNR and FQNEAQ (reference sequence). The CDR3 DNA sequence: TGTGCCAGCAGCTTAAGTGGACAGGTTCGCAATGAGCAGTTCTTC. As protein: CASSLSGQVRNEQFF.

The sample holds a few counts of this clonotype. The V gene is TRBV4-2, the J gene TRBJ2-3, with TRBD2 matching 10 bases. The germline V gene has CDR1 LGHNA and CDR2 YNFKEQ. CDR3 size: 15 residues. The J segment lost 5 bases and the V segment lost 6 bases, leaving 8 bases of the junction unmatched. CDR3 loop: CASRPSGGALDTQYF. CDR3 nucleotides: TGTGCCAGCAGACCCAGCGGGGGGGCGTTAGATACGCAGTATTTT.

The chain is built from TRBV29-1 and TRBJ2-3, with 11 bases fitting TRBD2. CDR1 and CDR2 from the germline V gene are SQVTM and ANQGSEA. The trim removed 7 bases at V and 1 base at J, leaving 10 bases unmatched. CDR3 size: 16 residues. The CDR3 DNA is TGCAGCGCTGGGAGAGTACTAGCGGGAGGCACAGATACGCAGTATTTT. It encodes CSAGRVLAGGTDTQYF.